A selection of T cell receptor beta chains follows, all from one sample in a study of T-cell reconstitution after alpha-beta-depleted transplantation in children. A single record per CDR3 protein comes from TCRdb applying MiXCR to the PCR reads. This sample has approximately 980,000 distinct CDR3 sequences, with roughly 29% found just once. The starting material was PBMCs, mostly from graft donor cells, obtained 360 days after TCRalphabeta/CD19-depleted stem cell transplant. Receptors were obtained from a boy under two years old who had a stem cell transplant for SCID, so the T cells may come from the graft donor. Both conserved end residues are part of each CDR3. The D gene is left open where the match is weak. Rows give clone size only sometimes, using once, few, many, or a class for an expanded clone.

V	D	J	length	size	CDR3	DNA
TRBV5-1	NA	TRBJ2-1	15	few	CASSLVGGISNEQFF	TGCGCCAGCAGCTTGGTGGGTGGCATTTCCAATGAGCAGTTCTTC
TRBV7-9	NA	TRBJ1-4	11	few	CASSLTEKLFF	TGTGCCAGCAGCTTAACGGAAAAACTGTTTTTT
TRBV24-1	NA	TRBJ2-1	16	few	CATSDARARVNNEQFF	TGTGCCACCAGTGATGCCAGGGCGAGAGTAAACAATGAGCAGTTCTTC
TRBV12-3/TRBV12-4	NA	TRBJ2-2	11	NA	CASSGQGELFF	TGTGCCAGCAGCGGACAGGGGGAGCTGTTTTTT
TRBV6-5	NA	TRBJ1-5	14	NA	CASSYAAGYQPQHF	TGTGCCAGCAGTTACGCTGCAGGGTATCAGCCCCAGCATTTT
TRBV28	NA	TRBJ2-3	16	NA	CASSPVGFRATDTQYF	TGTGCCAGCAGCCCAGTGGGGTTTCGAGCAACAGATACGCAGTATTTT
TRBV5-1	TRBD2	TRBJ2-5	17	NA	CASSSRPGGLRGEVQYF	TGCGCCAGCAGCTCTCGACCGGGGGGGCTACGAGGGGAGGTCCAGTACTTC
TRBV12-3/TRBV12-4	TRBD1	TRBJ2-3	14	few	CASRPTLRDRVQYF	TGTGCCAGCAGACCTACCCTCCGGGACAGGGTACAGTATTTT
TRBV5-1	NA	TRBJ1-4	17	many	CASSGTTGPGYNEKLFF	TGCGCCAGCAGCGGCACCACAGGGCCTGGATACAATGAAAAACTGTTTTTT
TRBV29-1	NA	TRBJ2-7	13	few	CSVEGAPGDEQYF	TGCAGCGTTGAAGGCGCCCCAGGGGACGAGCAGTACTTC
TRBV12-3/TRBV12-4	NA	TRBJ2-1	15	few	CASTFDRIAYNEQFF	TGTGCCAGCACTTTCGACAGGATCGCCTACAATGAGCAGTTCTTC
TRBV4-2	TRBD2	TRBJ2-3	17	NA	CASSRGRASGSTDTQYF	TGTGCCAGCAGCCGAGGCAGGGCTAGCGGAAGCACAGATACGCAGTATTTT
TRBV5-1	TRBD2	TRBJ2-1	16	few	CASSYQPSGGYNEQFF	TGCGCCAGCAGTTACCAACCTAGCGGGGGCTACAATGAGCAGTTCTTC
TRBV6-5	TRBD2	TRBJ2-1	11	few	CASREVHEQFF	TGTGCCAGCCGGGAGGTACATGAGCAGTTCTTC
TRBV7-3	NA	TRBJ1-1	13	NA	CASRGHMNTEAFF	TGTGCCAGCAGAGGACATATGAACACTGAAGCTTTCTTT
TRBV4-3	NA	TRBJ1-6	14	NA	CASSQDGAGTGLHF	TGCGCCAGCAGCCAAGATGGGGCAGGGACGGGCCTCCACTTT
TRBV20-1	NA	TRBJ2-7	16	NA	CSARDIQGGITYEQYF	TGCAGTGCTAGAGATATTCAAGGCGGGATAACCTACGAGCAGTACTTC
TRBV6-1	NA	TRBJ2-1	15	many	CASNRLLSSYNEQFF	TGTGCCAGCAATCGACTGTTGAGCTCCTACAATGAGCAGTTCTTC
TRBV12-3/TRBV12-4	TRBD1	TRBJ2-1	17	NA	CASRCSDRQGAYNEQFF	TGTGCCAGCAGATGTAGCGATCGACAGGGGGCCTACAATGAGCAGTTCTTC
TRBV29-1	TRBD2	TRBJ2-3	13	NA	CSVGGANTDTQYF	TGCAGCGTCGGGGGGGCTAACACAGATACGCAGTATTTT
TRBV10-3	TRBD1	TRBJ2-7	18	many	CAISAPGQGAMGGSEQYF	TGTGCCATCAGCGCACCGGGACAGGGGGCTATGGGGGGTAGCGAGCAGTACTTC
TRBV29-1	TRBD1	TRBJ1-4	15	NA	CSVADPGQEKEKLFF	TGCAGCGTTGCGGACCCGGGACAGGAAAAGGAAAAACTGTTTTTT
TRBV29-1	TRBD1	TRBJ2-5	14	few	CSVEGGQGGETQYF	TGCAGCGTTGAAGGGGGACAGGGTGGGGAGACCCAGTACTTC
TRBV9	NA	TRBJ2-1	13	few	CASSVVPYNEQFF	TGTGCCAGCAGCGTAGTACCATACAATGAGCAGTTCTTC
TRBV4-3	TRBD1	TRBJ2-5	17	few	CASSQDWWTGVQETQYF	TGCGCCAGCAGCCAAGATTGGTGGACAGGGGTTCAAGAGACCCAGTACTTC
TRBV4-3	TRBD2	TRBJ2-3	17	many	CASSQRIAGGLADTQYF	TGCGCCAGCAGCCAAAGGATAGCGGGGGGGCTCGCAGATACGCAGTATTTT
TRBV3-1	NA	TRBJ2-7	15	NA	CASSARSLVSREQYF	TGTGCCAGCAGCGCAAGGTCACTAGTATCTCGCGAGCAGTACTTC